A single T cell receptor beta chain is shown here with its context. This clonotype was seen only a few times. Its antigen target is currently unknown. Base qualities are not recorded, but no much larger clone differs from it by a single base. CDR1 ENHRY and CDR2 SYGVKD are derived from the germline V gene. The CDR3 holds 14 amino acids from the cysteine to the phenylalanine. Only the CDR3 region is kept as DNA, spanning 42 bases read in frame from base 1. V lost 0 bases and J lost 5 bases; the stretch between them is 7 bases long. Libraries were prepared through RT-PCR. For sequencing, an Illumina HiSeq 2500 was employed. TCRdb's own reprocessing of the public reads used fastp at Q25 and MiXCR and kept productive beta chains. CDR3 protein sequences are deduplicated, and each keeps its most common genes and DNA. The sample includes a few hundred thousand distinct CDR3 sequences, with roughly a fifth observed a single time. The ten largest clones take up roughly 10% of the sample.

This sample is drawn from a study of response to subunit inactivated influenza vaccine (dated by TCRdb to the late 2010s). A note on the overall study: To follow how T cells responded to a trivalent subunit inactivated influenza vaccine, the researchers relied on deep quantitative profiling of the T cell receptor repertoire.

Results the study describes overall, beyond this receptor: The authors suggested that each seasonal influenza vaccination may recruit only a limited number of new T cells.

The sequence was collected from a man between 50 and 70 years old who received an inactivated influenza vaccine. Donor details come from another sample of the same person, matched by shared clones. This specimen was PBMCs from blood, taken 21 months after vaccination. In this chain, TRBV10-3 is recombined with TRBJ2-2, with the identity of the D gene unclear. In nucleotide form, the sequence is TGTGCCATCAGTGAGTCGGTGGGGACCGGGGAGCTGTTTTTT. It encodes CAISESVGTGELFF.